Listed here are 8 T cell receptor beta chains from one sample, sequenced in a study of T-cell memory formation after mild COVID-19. TCRdb redid the calling of the 5' RACE reads with MiXCR, one entry per CDR3 protein. The sample consists of 110,000 or so distinct CDR3 sequences, approximately 21% of them appearing once. The sequenced sample consisted of PBMCs or a T cell subset sorted from them (not recorded which). The receptor set was obtained from a man between 18 and 29 years old who had mild COVID-19 (a few samples of this study predate the infection). Cell type and time point are not known.

The chain combines TRBV12-3 or TRBV12-4 with TRBJ2-7; 9 bases line up with TRBD2. The trim removed 9 bases at V and 4 bases at J, leaving 10 bases unmatched. The CDR3 covers 14 residues. CDR3 sequence reads: CASRSSGEAYEQYF. The CDR3 nucleotides are TGTGCCAGTCGGTCTAGCGGGGAGGCGTACGAGCAGTACTTC.

The chain is built from TRBV20-1 and TRBJ1-4, with TRBD1 matching over 7 bases. Trimming cost V 6 bases and J 0 bases; bases outside gene matches: 10. Germline assignment: CDR1 DFQATT and CDR2 SNEGSKA (reference sequence). This CDR3 region has 16 residues. This CDR3 reads CSAPTGKRTTNEKLFF. The CDR3 nucleotides read TGCAGTGCCCCGACAGGGAAGAGGACAACTAATGAAAAACTGTTTTTT.

The V gene is TRBV6-2 or TRBV6-3, the J gene TRBJ2-7; no firm D call. The CDR3 consists of 15 residues. Germline V gives CDR1 MNHEY, CDR2 SVGEGT. The V and J ends lost 5 bases and 0 bases respectively, with 14 bases between them. CDR3 loop: CASSLKWGSSYEQYV. CDR3 DNA sequence: TGTGCCAGCAGTCTGAAGTGGGGTAGCTCCTACGAGCAGTACGTC.

This clonotype was counted once. This sequence joins TRBV25-1 and TRBJ1-2; tentative D call: TRBD1 (6 bases). Germline loops: CDR1 MGHDK, CDR2 SYGVNS. Trimming took 7 bases from V and 6 from J, leaving 6 bases between them. The CDR3 contains 10 residues. CDR3 region: CASKGDGYTF. The CDR3 DNA is TGTGCCAGCAAGGGGGATGGCTACACCTTC.

The genes are TRBV7-8 and TRBJ2-7, with a tentative D call TRBD1 (5 bases). The germline gives CDR1 SGHVS, CDR2 FQNEAQ. The CDR3 spans 14 residues. V was cut by 5 bases and J by 7 bases, with 18 bases left in between. This CDR3 is CASSQRSQGNEQYF. The CDR3 bases are TGTGCCAGCAGCCAGCGCAGTCAGGGCAATGAGCAGTACTTC.

V usage is TRBV2 and J usage is TRBJ2-3; 7 nucleotides line up with TRBD2. Germline V gene data show CDR1 as SNHLY and CDR2 as FYNNEI. CDR3 length equals 15 residues. The V gene end was trimmed by 8 bases and the J gene end by 1 base; junction bases not matched to a gene: 9. In nucleotides, the CDR3 is TGTGCCAGCCCCGCTGGGACTACCCGCACAGATACGCAGTATTTT. Translated: CASPAGTTRTDTQYF. Looking up the rest from reference TRBV2 and TRBJ2-3 gives the full variable domain: EPEVTQTPSHQVTQMGQEVILRCVPISNHLYFYWYRQILGQKVEFLVSFYNNEISEKSEIFDDQFSVERPDGSNFTLKIRSTKLEDSAMYFCASPAGTTRTDTQYFGPGTRLTVL.

This chain joins TRBV20-1 and TRBJ2-3, with TRBD2 identical over 7 bases. Germline lookup yields CDR1 DFQATT and CDR2 SNEGSKA (reference sequence). Trimming cost V 1 base and J 10 bases; bases outside gene matches: 11. CDR3 length equals 14 residues. This CDR3 is CSARGMAGREAQYF. CDR3 DNA: TGCAGTGCTAGAGGGATGGCGGGGAGGGAAGCGCAGTATTTT.

The V call is TRBV29-1, the J call TRBJ2-5; 9 nucleotides match TRBD2. The length of the CDR3 is 14 residues. Trimming at V came to 4 bases and at J to 4 bases, leaving 7 bases not matched to a gene. Germline CDR1 is SQVTM and CDR2 is ANQGSEA. As DNA, the CDR3 is TGCAGCGTTGTTGAGCGGGGGGCGGGAGAGACCCAGTACTTC. This gives the protein CSVVERGAGETQYF.